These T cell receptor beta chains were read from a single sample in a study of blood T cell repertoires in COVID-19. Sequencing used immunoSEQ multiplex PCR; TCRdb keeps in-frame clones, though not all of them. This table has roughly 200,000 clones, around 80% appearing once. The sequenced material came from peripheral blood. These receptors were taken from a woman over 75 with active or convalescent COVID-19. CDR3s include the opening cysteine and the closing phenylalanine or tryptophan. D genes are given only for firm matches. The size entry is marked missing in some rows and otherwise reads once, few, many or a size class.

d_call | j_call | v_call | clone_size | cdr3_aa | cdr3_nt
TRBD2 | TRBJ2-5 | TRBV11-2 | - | CASSKLAVQETQYF | TGTGCCAGCAGCAAACTAGCGGTCCAAGAGACCCAGTACTTC
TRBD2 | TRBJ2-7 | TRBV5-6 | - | CASSPGLNYEQYF | TGTGCCAGCAGCCCGGGACTAAACTACGAGCAGTACTTC
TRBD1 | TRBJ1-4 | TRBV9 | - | CASSVGGQGANEKLFF | TGTGCCAGCAGCGTGGGCGGGCAGGGGGCTAATGAAAAACTGTTTTTT
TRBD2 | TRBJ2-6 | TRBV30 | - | CAWSRIRTSGGSGANVLTF | TGTGCCTGGAGTCGAATCCGGACTAGCGGGGGGTCTGGGGCCAACGTCCTGACTTTC
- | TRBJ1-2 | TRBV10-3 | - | CAISEEEIYGYTF | TGTGCCATCAGTGAAGAGGAGATCTATGGCTACACCTTC
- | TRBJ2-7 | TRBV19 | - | CASSAPGQTYEQYF | TGTGCCAGTAGTGCTCCTGGACAGACCTACGAGCAGTACTTC
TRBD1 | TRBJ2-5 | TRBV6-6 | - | CAGRDSSIQETQYF | TGTGCCGGCCGGGACAGCAGTATCCAAGAGACCCAGTACTTC
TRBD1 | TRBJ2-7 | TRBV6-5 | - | CASRTGTVYEQYF | TGTGCCAGCAGAACCGGGACAGTTTACGAGCAGTACTTC
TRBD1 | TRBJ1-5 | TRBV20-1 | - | CSAGRTGLQHF | TGCAGTGCTGGAAGGACAGGGCTCCAGCATTTT
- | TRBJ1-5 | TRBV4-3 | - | CASSPARDQPQHF | TGCGCCAGCAGCCCTGCCCGGGATCAGCCCCAGCATTTT
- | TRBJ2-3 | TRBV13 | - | CASSHGQATDTQYF | TGTGCCAGCAGCCATGGGCAGGCCACAGATACGCAGTATTTT
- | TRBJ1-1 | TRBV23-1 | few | CASSQSRQPVGTLTEAFF | TGCGCCAGCAGTCAATCGAGGCAGCCGGTTGGAACACTGACTGAAGCTTTCTTT
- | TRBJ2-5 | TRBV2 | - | CASTTFSAATSQETQYF | TGTGCCAGCACCACCTTTTCGGCGGCGACTAGCCAAGAGACCCAGTACTTC
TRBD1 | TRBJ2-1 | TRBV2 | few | CASSYRGNEQFF | TGTGCCAGCAGTTACAGGGGGAATGAGCAGTTCTTC
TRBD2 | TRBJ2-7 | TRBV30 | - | CAWSHPGLAGATQYF | TGTGCCTGGAGCCACCCGGGACTAGCGGGGGCCACGCAGTACTTC
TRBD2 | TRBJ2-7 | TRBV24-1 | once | CATSPWGGIGSLGRCLVIYEQYF | TGTGCCACCAGTCCTTGGGGGGGAATTGGAAGTTTGGGACGGTGCTTGGTTATCTACGAGCAGTACTTC
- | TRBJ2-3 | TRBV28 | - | CASSFGGTSTDTQYF | TGTGCCAGCAGTTTTGGGGGCACTAGCACAGATACGCAGTATTTT
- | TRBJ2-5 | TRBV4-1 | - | CASSQDWRQETQYF | TGCGCCAGCAGCCAAGATTGGAGACAAGAGACCCAGTACTTC
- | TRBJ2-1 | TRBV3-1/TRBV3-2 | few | CASSSTPLGATSYNEQFF | TGTGCCAGCAGCTCAACCCCACTGGGGGCCACCTCCTACAATGAGCAGTTCTTC
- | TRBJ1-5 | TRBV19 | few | CASSIVRQPQHF | TGTGCCAGTAGTATAGTTCGGCAGCCCCAGCATTTT
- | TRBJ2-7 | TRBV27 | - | CASSLSSGASYEQYF | TGTGCCAGCAGTTTATCGTCTGGGGCAAGCTACGAGCAGTACTTC
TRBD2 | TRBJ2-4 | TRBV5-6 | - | CASSPLAGGPGIQYF | TGTGCCAGCAGCCCACTAGCGGGGGGGCCAGGGATTCAGTACTTC
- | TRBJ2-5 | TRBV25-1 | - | CASSEFPPGQETQYF | TGTGCCAGCAGTGAATTTCCTCCGGGTCAAGAGACCCAGTACTTC
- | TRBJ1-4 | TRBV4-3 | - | CASSQELGQGGEKLFF | TGCGCCAGCAGCCAAGAGCTCGGGCAGGGCGGTGAAAAACTGTTTTTT
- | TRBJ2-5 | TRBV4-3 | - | CASSQDRQAQTQYF | TGCGCCAGCAGCCAAGATCGCCAGGCGCAGACCCAGTACTTC
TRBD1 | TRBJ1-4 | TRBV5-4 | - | CASSFTGGGTNEKLFF | TGTGCCAGCAGCTTTACAGGGGGCGGGACTAATGAAAAACTGTTTTTT
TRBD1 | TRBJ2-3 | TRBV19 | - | CASIPTRPGQGASSGTDTQYF | TGTGCCAGTATACCGACCCGACCGGGACAGGGGGCCTCATCAGGCACAGATACGCAGTATTTT
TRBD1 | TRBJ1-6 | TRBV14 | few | CASSQRQGASYNSPLHF | TGTGCCAGCAGCCAACGACAGGGGGCATCCTATAATTCACCCCTCCACTTT
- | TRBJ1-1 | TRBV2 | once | CASSEGVFTEAFF | TGTGCCAGCAGTGAGGGAGTTTTCACTGAAGCTTTCTTT
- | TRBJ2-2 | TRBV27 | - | CASRSGGSLTGELFF | TGTGCCAGCAGATCAGGTGGCAGCCTCACCGGGGAGCTGTTTTTT
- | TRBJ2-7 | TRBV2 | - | CASNPLANSYEQYF | TGTGCCAGCAACCCCCTAGCAAACTCCTACGAGCAGTACTTC
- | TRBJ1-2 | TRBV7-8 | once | CASGGAGGYTF | TGTGCCAGTGGGGGGGCGGGTGGCTACACCTTC
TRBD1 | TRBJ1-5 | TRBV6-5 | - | CATERTGGNQPQHF | TGTGCCACCGAACGGACAGGGGGCAATCAGCCCCAGCATTTT
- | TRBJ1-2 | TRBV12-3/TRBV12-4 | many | CASSLWPHGYTF | TGTGCCAGCAGTTTATGGCCCCATGGCTACACCTTC
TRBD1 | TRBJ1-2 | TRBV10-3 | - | CAISEGTGERYGYTF | TGTGCCATCAGTGAGGGTACAGGGGAAAGGTATGGCTACACCTTC
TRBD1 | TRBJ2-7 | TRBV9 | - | CASSGPRDRRNEQYF | TGTGCCAGCAGCGGTCCCCGGGACAGAAGAAACGAGCAGTACTTC
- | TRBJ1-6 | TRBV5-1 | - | CASSLGDSPNSPLHF | TGCGCCAGCAGCCTGGGGGACTCTCCGAATTCACCCCTCCACTTT
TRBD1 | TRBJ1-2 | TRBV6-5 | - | CASSYRGRNGYTF | TGTGCCAGCAGCTACAGGGGTAGAAATGGCTACACCTTC
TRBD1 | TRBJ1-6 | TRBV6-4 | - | CASSYSTGMNSPLHF | TGTGCCAGCAGCTATTCGACAGGGATGAATTCACCCCTCCACTTT
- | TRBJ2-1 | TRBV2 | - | CASSGHTKYNEQFF | TGTGCCAGCAGTGGCCACACCAAATACAATGAGCAGTTCTTC
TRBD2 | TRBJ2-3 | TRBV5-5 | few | CANGDGGTSLTDTQYF | TGTGCCAACGGTGACGGGGGGACGAGCTTGACAGATACGCAGTATTTT
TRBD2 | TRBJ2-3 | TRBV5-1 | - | CASSLGGGLAGLTDTQYF | TGCGCCAGCAGCTTGGGAGGGGGCCTAGCGGGGCTCACAGATACGCAGTATTTT
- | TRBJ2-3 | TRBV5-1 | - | CASSLDNSDTQYF | TGCGCCAGCAGCTTGGATAACTCAGATACGCAGTATTTT
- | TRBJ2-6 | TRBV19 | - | CASSIQVSGANVLTF | TGTGCCAGTAGTATTCAGGTCTCTGGGGCCAACGTCCTGACTTTC
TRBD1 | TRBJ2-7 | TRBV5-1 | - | CASSEGQESSYEQYF | TGCGCCAGCAGCGAGGGACAGGAAAGCTCCTACGAGCAGTACTTC
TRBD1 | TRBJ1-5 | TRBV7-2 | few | CASSFRWDRANQPQHF | TGTGCCAGCAGCTTTAGGTGGGACAGAGCCAATCAGCCCCAGCATTTT